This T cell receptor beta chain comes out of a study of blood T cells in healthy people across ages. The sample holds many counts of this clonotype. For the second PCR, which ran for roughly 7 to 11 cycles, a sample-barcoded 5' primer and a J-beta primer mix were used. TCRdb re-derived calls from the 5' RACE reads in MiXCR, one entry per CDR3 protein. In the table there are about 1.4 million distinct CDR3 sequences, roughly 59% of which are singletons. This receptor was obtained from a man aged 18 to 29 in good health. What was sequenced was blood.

Here the CDR3 reads CSVEGTGGYEQYF. The CDR3 DNA reads as TGCAGCGTTGAAGGGACAGGGGGCTACGAGCAGTACTTC. The chain links TRBV29-1 to TRBJ2-7; 10 bases are a match to TRBD1. The length of the CDR3 is 13 residues. The junction had 0 bases not matched to a gene; V was cut back by 1 base and J by 3 bases. Germline CDR1 is SQVTM and CDR2 is ANQGSEA.